This TCR beta chain was obtained from a study of shared clonotypes between healthy human individuals. This clone was counted a few times. The CDR3 has 15 amino acids. CDR1 and CDR2 (germline): MNHEY, SMNVEV (reference sequence). V lost 5 bases, J lost 0 bases, and 14 bases lay in between. Original methodology: Filtering differed, since immunoSEQ gave only junction sequences and no quality scores. Repertoires were generated with immunoSEQ multiplex PCR, while TCRdb's copy carries only in-frame clones and drops some. The DNA gave D and trimming, while V, J and clone size come from that table. The table has about 490,000 clones, about 72% seen once.

Sample: PBMCs. The chain combines TRBV27 with TRBJ2-7; the D call may be TRBD1 or TRBD2 (5 bases each). This clonotype was obtained from a middle-aged woman in good health. Some clones in this sample may be carry-over from other donors' samples. The CDR3 spells CASSIGTKSSYEQYF. The CDR3 DNA sequence: TGTGCCAGCAGTATCGGGACGAAGAGCTCCTACGAGCAGTACTTC.